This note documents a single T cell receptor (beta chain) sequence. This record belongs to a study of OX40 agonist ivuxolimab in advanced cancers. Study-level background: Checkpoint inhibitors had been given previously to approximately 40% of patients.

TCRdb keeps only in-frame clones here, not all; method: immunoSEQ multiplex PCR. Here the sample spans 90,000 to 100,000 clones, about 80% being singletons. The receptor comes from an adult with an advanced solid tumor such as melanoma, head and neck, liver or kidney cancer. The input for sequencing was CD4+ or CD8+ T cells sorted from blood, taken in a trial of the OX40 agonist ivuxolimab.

The CDR3 loop is CASSPPLRNNQPQHF. The CDR3 DNA reads TGTGCCAGTAGTCCCCCATTAAGGAACAATCAGCCCCAGCATTTT. The rearrangement uses TRBV19 and TRBJ1-5; no clear D gene. CDR1 and CDR2 from the germline V gene are LNHDA and SQIVND (reference sequence). The CDR3 totals 15 residues. Trimming pared 5 bases from V and 3 bases from J, leaving 14 bases between. The full variable domain, completed using reference TRBV19 and TRBJ1-5, is DGGITQSPKYLFRKEGQNVTLSCEQNLNHDAMYWYRQDPGQGLRLIYYSQIVNDFQKGDIAEGYSVSREKKESFPLTVTSAQKNPTAFYLCASSPPLRNNQPQHFGDGTRLSIL.